The 2 T cell receptor beta chains given below trace back to one sample, sequenced in a study of T cell repertoires in cytomegalovirus infection. TCRdb redid the calling of the reads with MiXCR, one entry per CDR3 protein. The sample has 740,000 or so distinct CDR3 sequences, about a third seen once. Sequencing used PBMCs. The receptors here all came from a human donor in good health (CMV status not recorded). Some clones in this sample may be carry-over from other donors' samples.

The sample holds a few counts of this clonotype. The J gene is TRBJ1-6, the V gene TRBV28; D might be TRBD1 (6 bases). V lost 5 bases and J 9 bases, leaving 17 bases between the germline ends. CDR1 MDHEN and CDR2 SYDVKM come from the germline V gene. This CDR3 contains 15 residues. DNA for the CDR3: TGTGCCAGCAGTCCCCGAGGGGGGCTGAGTTCACCCCTCCACTTT. It specifies CASSPRGGLSSPLHF. Together with reference TRBV28 and TRBJ1-6, the CDR3 gives the full variable domain: DVKVTQSSRYLVKRTGEKVFLECVQDMDHENMFWYRQDPGLGLRLIYFSYDVKMKEKGDIPEGYSVSREKKERFSLILESASTNQTSMYLCASSPRGGLSSPLHFGNGTRLTVT.

This clonotype was recorded a few times. The chain is built from TRBV10-3 and TRBJ2-1; the match to TRBD2 covers 10 bases. The ends lost 3 bases at V and 4 bases at J; junction bases unmatched: 6. Germline V gene lookup returns CDR1 ENHRY and CDR2 SYGVKD. The CDR3 contains 16 residues. CDR3 sequence: CAISDPGTSDYNEQFF. For the CDR3, the DNA is TGTGCCATCAGTGACCCCGGGACTAGCGATTACAATGAGCAGTTCTTC.